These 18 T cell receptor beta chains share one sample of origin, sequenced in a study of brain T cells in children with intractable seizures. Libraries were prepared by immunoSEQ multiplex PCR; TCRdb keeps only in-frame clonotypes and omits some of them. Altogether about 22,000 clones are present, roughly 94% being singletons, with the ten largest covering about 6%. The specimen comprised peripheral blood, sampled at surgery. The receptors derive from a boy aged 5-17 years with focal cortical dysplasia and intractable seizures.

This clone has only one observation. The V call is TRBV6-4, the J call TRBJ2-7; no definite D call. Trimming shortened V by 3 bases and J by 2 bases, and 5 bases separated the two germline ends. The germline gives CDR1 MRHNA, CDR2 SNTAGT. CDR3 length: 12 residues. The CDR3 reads CASSEGTYEQYV. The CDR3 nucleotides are TGTGCCAGCAGTGAGGGCACCTACGAGCAGTACGTC.

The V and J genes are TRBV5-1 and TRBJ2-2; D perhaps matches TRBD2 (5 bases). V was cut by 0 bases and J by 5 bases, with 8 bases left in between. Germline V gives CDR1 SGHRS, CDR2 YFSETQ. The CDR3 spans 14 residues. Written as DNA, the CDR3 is TGCGCCAGCAGCTTGGCTAGCTTTACCGGGGAGCTGTTTTTT. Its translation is CASSLASFTGELFF.

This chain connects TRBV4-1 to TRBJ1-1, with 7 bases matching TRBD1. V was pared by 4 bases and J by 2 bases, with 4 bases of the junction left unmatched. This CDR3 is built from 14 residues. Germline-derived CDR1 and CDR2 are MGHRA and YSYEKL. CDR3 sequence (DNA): TGCGCCAGCAGCCGGGGACAGCTCAACACTGAAGCTTTCTTT. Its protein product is CASSRGQLNTEAFF.

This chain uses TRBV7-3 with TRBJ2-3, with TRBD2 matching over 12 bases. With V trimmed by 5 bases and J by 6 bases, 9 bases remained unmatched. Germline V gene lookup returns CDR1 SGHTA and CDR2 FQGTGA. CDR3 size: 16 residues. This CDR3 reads CASSTSSGGAWDTQYF. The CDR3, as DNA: TGTGCCAGCAGCACCTCTAGCGGGGGGGCCTGGGATACGCAGTATTTT.

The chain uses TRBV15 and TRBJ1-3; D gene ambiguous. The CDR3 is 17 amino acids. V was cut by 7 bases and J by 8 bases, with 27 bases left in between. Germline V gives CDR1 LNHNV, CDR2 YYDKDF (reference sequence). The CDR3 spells CATTQIPRREGIDTIYF. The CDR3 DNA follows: TGTGCCACCACCCAAATCCCCCGGAGGGAGGGTATAGACACCATATATTTT.

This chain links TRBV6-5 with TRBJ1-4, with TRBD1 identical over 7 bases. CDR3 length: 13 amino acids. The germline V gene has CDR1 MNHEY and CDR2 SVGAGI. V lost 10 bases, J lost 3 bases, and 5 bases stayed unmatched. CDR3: CATSGQSNEKLFF. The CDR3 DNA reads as TGTGCCACCTCGGGACAGTCTAATGAAAAACTGTTTTTT.

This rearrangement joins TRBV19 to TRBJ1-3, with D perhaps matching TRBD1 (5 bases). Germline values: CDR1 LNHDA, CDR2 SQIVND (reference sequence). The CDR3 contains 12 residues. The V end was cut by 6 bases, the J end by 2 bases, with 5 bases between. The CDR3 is CASRQAGNTIYF. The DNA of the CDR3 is TGTGCCAGTAGACAGGCTGGAAACACCATATATTTT.

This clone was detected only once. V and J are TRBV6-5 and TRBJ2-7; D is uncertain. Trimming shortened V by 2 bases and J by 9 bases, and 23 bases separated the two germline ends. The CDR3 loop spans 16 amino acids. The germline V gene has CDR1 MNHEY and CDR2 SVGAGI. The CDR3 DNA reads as TGTGCCAGCAGTTACACCGTGTCTGGGGATCAATATGGGCAGTACTTC. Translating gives CASSYTVSGDQYGQYF.

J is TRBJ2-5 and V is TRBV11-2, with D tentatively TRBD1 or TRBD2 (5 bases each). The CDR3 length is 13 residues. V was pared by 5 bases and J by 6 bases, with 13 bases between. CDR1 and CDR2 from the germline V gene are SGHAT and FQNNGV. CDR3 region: CASSIRDAKTQYF. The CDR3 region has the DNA TGTGCCAGCAGCATCCGGGACGCAAAGACCCAGTACTTC.

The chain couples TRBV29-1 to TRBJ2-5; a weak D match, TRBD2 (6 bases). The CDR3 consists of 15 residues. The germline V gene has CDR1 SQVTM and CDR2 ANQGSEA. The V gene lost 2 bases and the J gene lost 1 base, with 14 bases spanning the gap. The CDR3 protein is CSVEKGAGGQETQYF. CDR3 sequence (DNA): TGCAGCGTTGAAAAAGGAGCCGGGGGCCAAGAGACCCAGTACTTC.

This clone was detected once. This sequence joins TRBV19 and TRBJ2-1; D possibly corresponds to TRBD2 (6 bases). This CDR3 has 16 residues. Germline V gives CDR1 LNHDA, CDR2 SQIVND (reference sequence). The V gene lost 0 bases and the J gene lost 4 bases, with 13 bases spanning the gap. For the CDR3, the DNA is TGTGCCAGTAGTATAGAAGGTCTAGCGTTATACAATGAGCAGTTCTTC. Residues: CASSIEGLALYNEQFF. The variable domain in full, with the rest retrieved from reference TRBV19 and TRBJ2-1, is DGGITQSPKYLFRKEGQNVTLSCEQNLNHDAMYWYRQDPGQGLRLIYYSQIVNDFQKGDIAEGYSVSREKKESFPLTVTSAQKNPTAFYLCASSIEGLALYNEQFFGPGTRLTVL.

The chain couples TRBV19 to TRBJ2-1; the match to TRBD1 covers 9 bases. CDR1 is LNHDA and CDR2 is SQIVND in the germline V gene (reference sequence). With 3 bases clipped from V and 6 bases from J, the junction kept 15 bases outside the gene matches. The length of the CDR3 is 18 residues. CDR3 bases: TGTGCCAGTAGTATTTGGGGCCTGACGGGGACAGGGATCAATGAGCAGTTCTTC. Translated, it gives CASSIWGLTGTGINEQFF.

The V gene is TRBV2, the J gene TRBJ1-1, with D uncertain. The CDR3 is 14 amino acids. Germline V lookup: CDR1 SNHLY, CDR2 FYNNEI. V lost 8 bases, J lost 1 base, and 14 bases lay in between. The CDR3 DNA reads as TGTGCCAGCCCCCGGACCGGAGGGAACACTGAAGCTTTCTTT. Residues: CASPRTGGNTEAFF.

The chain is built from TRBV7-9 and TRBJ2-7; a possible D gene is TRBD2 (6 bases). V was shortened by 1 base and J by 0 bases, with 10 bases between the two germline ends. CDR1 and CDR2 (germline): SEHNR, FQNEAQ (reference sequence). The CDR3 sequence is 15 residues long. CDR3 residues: CASSLGHGGSYEQYF. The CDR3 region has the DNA TGTGCCAGCAGCTTAGGTCACGGGGGCTCCTACGAGCAGTACTTC.

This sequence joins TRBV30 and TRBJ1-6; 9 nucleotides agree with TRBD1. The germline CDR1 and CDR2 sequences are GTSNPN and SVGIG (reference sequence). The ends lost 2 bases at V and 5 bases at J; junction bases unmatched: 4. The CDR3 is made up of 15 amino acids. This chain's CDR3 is CAWSPGTGNNSPLHF. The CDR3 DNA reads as TGTGCCTGGAGTCCGGGGACAGGGAATAATTCACCCCTCCACTTT.

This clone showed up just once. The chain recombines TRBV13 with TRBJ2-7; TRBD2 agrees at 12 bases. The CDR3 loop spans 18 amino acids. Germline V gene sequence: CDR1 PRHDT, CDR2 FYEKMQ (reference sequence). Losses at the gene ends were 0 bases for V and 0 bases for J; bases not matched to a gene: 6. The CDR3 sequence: CASSLGLAGGASSYEQYF. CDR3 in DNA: TGTGCCAGCAGCTTAGGCCTAGCGGGGGGGGCAAGCTCCTACGAGCAGTACTTC. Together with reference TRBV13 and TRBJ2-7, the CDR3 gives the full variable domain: AAGVIQSPRHLIKEKRETATLKCYPIPRHDTVYWYQQGPGQDPQFLISFYEKMQSDKGSIPDRFSAQQFSDYHSELNMSSLELGDSALYFCASSLGLAGGASSYEQYFGPGTRLTVT.

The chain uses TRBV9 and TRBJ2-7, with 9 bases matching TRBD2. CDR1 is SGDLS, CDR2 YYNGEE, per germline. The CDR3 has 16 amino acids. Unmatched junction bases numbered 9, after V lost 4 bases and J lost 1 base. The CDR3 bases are TGTGCCAGCAGCCCCGAGGTAGCGGGGGCTTCCTACGAGCAGTACTTC. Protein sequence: CASSPEVAGASYEQYF.

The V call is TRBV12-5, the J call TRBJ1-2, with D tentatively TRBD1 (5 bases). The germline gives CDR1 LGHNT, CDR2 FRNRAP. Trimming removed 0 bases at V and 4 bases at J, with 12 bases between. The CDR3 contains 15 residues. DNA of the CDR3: TGTGCTAGTGGTTTGGTACGGGACGGAAGCTATGGCTACACCTTC. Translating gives CASGLVRDGSYGYTF.